These 5 T cell receptor beta chains were all obtained from the same sample, sequenced in a study of Ad26.COV2.S vaccination and SARS-CoV-2 variants. Generated by immunoSEQ multiplex PCR, the TCRdb table keeps only in-frame clones and is missing some. This sample has about 350,000 clones, with around nine tenths found just once. Regarding treatment: about 20 received Ad26.COV2.S at low or high dose, single or two shots; about 5 received placebo; per-sample allocation not given. Sampling happened 63 days after the first vaccine or placebo injection. The specimen comprised peripheral blood, sampled in a trial of Ad26.COV2.S vaccine versus placebo. The source of these receptors is a person aged 18-60 years who received the Ad26.COV2.S COVID-19 vaccine or a placebo.

This chain joins TRBV11-2 and TRBJ2-2; D is possibly TRBD1 or TRBD2 (6 bases each). CDR3 length: 16 amino acids. The V gene lost 2 bases and the J gene lost 3 bases, with 13 bases spanning the gap. Per the germline V gene, CDR1 is SGHAT and CDR2 is FQNNGV. CDR3 bases: TGTGCCAGCAGCTTAACGGGGGCGGGGTACACCGGGGAGCTGTTTTTT. Residues: CASSLTGAGYTGELFF. Looking up the rest from reference TRBV11-2 and TRBJ2-2 gives the full variable domain: EAGVAQSPRYKIIEKRQSVAFWCNPISGHATLYWYQQILGQGPKLLIQFQNNGVVDDSQLPKDRFSAERLKGVDSTLKIQPAKLEDSAVYLCASSLTGAGYTGELFFGEGSRLTVL.

The V gene is TRBV6-5, the J gene TRBJ2-2; tentative D call: TRBD2 (5 bases). The CDR3 is made up of 12 amino acids. Trimming cost V 6 bases and J 7 bases, with 9 bases left between them. The germline gives CDR1 MNHEY, CDR2 SVGAGI. In nucleotides, the CDR3 is TGTGCCAGCAGGCGAGGGAACGGGGAGCTGTTTTTT. It encodes CASRRGNGELFF.

The J gene is TRBJ2-6, the V gene TRBV28; possible D gene TRBD1, 5 bases. CDR1 MDHEN and CDR2 SYDVKM come from the germline V gene. Trimming shortened V by 2 bases and J by 0 bases, and 5 bases separated the two germline ends. The CDR3 consists of 15 residues. CDR3 protein: CASSLTGSGANVLTF. The DNA of the CDR3 is TGTGCCAGCAGTTTAACAGGCTCTGGGGCCAACGTCCTGACTTTC.

In its sample, this clone was seen once. Mismatch with germline at one junction end may stem from a read error. The chain combines TRBV14 with TRBJ2-3, with D maybe TRBD2 (6 bases). The CDR3 runs 15 residues. Germline values: CDR1 SGHDN, CDR2 FVKESK. The CDR3 spells CASSQARGSPETQYF. CDR3 nucleotide sequence: TGTGCCAGCAGCCAAGCTCGGGGGTCCCCAGAGACGCAGTATTTT.

V usage is TRBV7-2 and J usage is TRBJ1-2; perhaps TRBD1 as D (5 bases). Deletions cut 1 base from V and 8 bases from J, with 14 bases between. The germline V gene has CDR1 SGHTA and CDR2 FQGNSA. This CDR3 region has 14 residues. For the CDR3, the DNA is TGTGCCAGCAGCTTAGGGATGGGGGGGAGCGGCTACACCTTC. This sequence encodes CASSLGMGGSGYTF.